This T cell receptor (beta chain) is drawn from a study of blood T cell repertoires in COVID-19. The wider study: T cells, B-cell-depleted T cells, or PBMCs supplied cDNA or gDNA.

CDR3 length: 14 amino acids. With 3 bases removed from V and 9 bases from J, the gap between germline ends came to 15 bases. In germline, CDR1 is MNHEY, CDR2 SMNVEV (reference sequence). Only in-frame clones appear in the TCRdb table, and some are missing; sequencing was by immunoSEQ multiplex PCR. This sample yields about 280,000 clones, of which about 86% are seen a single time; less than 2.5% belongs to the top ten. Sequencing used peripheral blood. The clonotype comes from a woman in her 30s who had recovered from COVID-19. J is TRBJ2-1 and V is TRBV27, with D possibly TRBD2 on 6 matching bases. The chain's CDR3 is CASSFVETRGEQFF. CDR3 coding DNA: TGTGCCAGCAGTTTTGTAGAGACTAGAGGTGAGCAGTTCTTC.